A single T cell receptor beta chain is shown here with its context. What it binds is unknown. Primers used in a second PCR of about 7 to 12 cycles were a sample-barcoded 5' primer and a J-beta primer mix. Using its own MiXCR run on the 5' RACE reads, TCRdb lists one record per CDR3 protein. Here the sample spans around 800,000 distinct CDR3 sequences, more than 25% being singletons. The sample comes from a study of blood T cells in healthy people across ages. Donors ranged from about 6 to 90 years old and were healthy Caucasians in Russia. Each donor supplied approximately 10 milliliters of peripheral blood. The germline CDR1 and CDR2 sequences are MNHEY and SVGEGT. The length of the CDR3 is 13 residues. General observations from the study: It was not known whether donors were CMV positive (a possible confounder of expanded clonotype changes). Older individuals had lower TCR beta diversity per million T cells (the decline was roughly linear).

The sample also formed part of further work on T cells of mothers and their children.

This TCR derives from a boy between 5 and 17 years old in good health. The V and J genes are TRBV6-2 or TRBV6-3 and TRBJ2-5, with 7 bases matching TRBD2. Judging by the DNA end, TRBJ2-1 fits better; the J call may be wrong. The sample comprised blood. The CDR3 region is CASSNEAGNEQFF. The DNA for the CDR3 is TGTGCCAGCAGCAACGAAGCGGGGAATGAGCAGTTCTTC.